A selection of T cell receptor beta chains follows, all from one sample in a study of blood T cell repertoires in COVID-19. Data came from immunoSEQ multiplex PCR; TCRdb stores just in-frame clones and leaves some out. The sample shows fewer than 200,000 clones, around 77% of them seen only once. Source material: peripheral blood. All receptors derive from a man between 65 and 85 years old with active or convalescent COVID-19. CDR3s include the opening cysteine and the closing phenylalanine or tryptophan. A D gene is named only where the DNA matches it firmly. Only some rows state a clone size, as once, few, many or a class for expanded clones.

size: many
J: TRBJ2-7
D: .
V: TRBV6-1
DNA: TGTGCCAGCAGTGAGGGGGCCCCTCAGCAGTACTTC
CDR3: CASSEGAPQQYF

size: many
J: TRBJ2-1
D: TRBD2
V: TRBV5-8
DNA: TGTGCCAGCAGCTTCTCTAGCGGGGGAGGAGAGCAGTTCTTC
CDR3: CASSFSSGGGEQFF

size: .
J: TRBJ2-1
D: TRBD2
V: TRBV2
DNA: TGTGCCAGCAGTACTAGCGGCCTAGGAGGTGGTGAGCAGTTCTTC
CDR3: CASSTSGLGGGEQFF

size: .
J: TRBJ1-2
D: TRBD1
V: TRBV7-3
DNA: TGTGCCAGCAGCAAAGACAGGGGGCTTAACGGCTACACCTTC
CDR3: CASSKDRGLNGYTF

size: .
J: TRBJ1-2
D: .
V: TRBV4-2
DNA: TGTGCCAGCAGCCAAGATCAGGGGCGGGATGGCTACACCTTC
CDR3: CASSQDQGRDGYTF

size: few
J: TRBJ2-1
D: TRBD2
V: TRBV9
DNA: TGTGCCAGCAGCGTAGGCGGGCTAGCGGGGAGGAATGAGCAGTTCTTC
CDR3: CASSVGGLAGRNEQFF

size: .
J: TRBJ1-3
D: .
V: TRBV2
DNA: TGTGCCAGTCTCCAGGGGTCGGGAAACACCATATATTTT
CDR3: CASLQGSGNTIYF

size: .
J: TRBJ2-3
D: TRBD1
V: TRBV10-3
DNA: TGTGCCACGGGACAGGGGGCAGATACGCAGTATTTT
CDR3: CATGQGADTQYF

size: few
J: TRBJ1-1
D: TRBD1
V: TRBV2
DNA: TGTGCCAGCAGTGTCACAGGGGAGAGCACTGAAGCTTTCTTT
CDR3: CASSVTGESTEAFF

size: .
J: TRBJ2-1
D: .
V: TRBV2
DNA: TGTGCCAGCAGTGAAGCCTCGTACAATGAGCAGTTCTTC
CDR3: CASSEASYNEQFF

size: .
J: TRBJ1-1
D: TRBD1
V: TRBV3-1/TRBV3-2
DNA: TGTGCCAGCAGCCATTCCACAGGGGTCGCTTTCTTT
CDR3: CASSHSTGVAFF

size: .
J: TRBJ1-5
D: TRBD1
V: TRBV19
DNA: TGTGCCAGTAGTTCCCGACAGGGCGATCAGCCCCAGCATTTT
CDR3: CASSSRQGDQPQHF

size: .
J: TRBJ1-6
D: TRBD1
V: TRBV11-2
DNA: TGTGCCAGCAGCCCAGACAGGGCCCAGTCCCTCCACTTT
CDR3: CASSPDRAQSLHF

size: once
J: TRBJ2-5
D: .
V: TRBV9
DNA: TGTGCCAGCAGCGTGGGTCGGGGGCAAGAGACCCAGTACTTC
CDR3: CASSVGRGQETQYF

size: .
J: TRBJ2-1
D: .
V: TRBV5-1
DNA: TGCGCCAGCAGCAGGGGGTCCCCTACGGCGGGCAATGAGCAGTTCTTC
CDR3: CASSRGSPTAGNEQFF

size: .
J: TRBJ1-2
D: .
V: TRBV5-1
DNA: TGCGCCAGCAGCTTGACAGGGCGAGGCTATGGCTACACCTTC
CDR3: CASSLTGRGYGYTF

size: .
J: TRBJ2-3
D: .
V: TRBV28
DNA: TGTGCCAGCAGTTTCGAGGACAGAGGCACAGATACGCAGTATTTT
CDR3: CASSFEDRGTDTQYF

size: few
J: TRBJ2-2
D: TRBD1
V: TRBV7-9
DNA: TGTGCCAGCAGTTTCGGACAGGGGGCCGGGGAGCTGTTTTTT
CDR3: CASSFGQGAGELFF

size: .
J: TRBJ2-1
D: TRBD2
V: TRBV6-6
DNA: TGTGCCAGCAGTCCCCGACTAGCGGGAGGGCCGGGAACTAAAAGTGAGCAGTTCTTC
CDR3: CASSPRLAGGPGTKSEQFF

size: .
J: TRBJ1-4
D: .
V: TRBV7-9
DNA: TGTGCCAGCAGCTTACGAGCAGGCGATGCAACTAATGAAAAACTGTTTTTT
CDR3: CASSLRAGDATNEKLFF

size: .
J: TRBJ1-6
D: .
V: TRBV10-3
DNA: TGTGCCGTCCGACAGGCGGGTTCCTATAATTCACCCCTCCACTTT
CDR3: CAVRQAGSYNSPLHF

size: .
J: TRBJ1-1
D: TRBD1
V: TRBV10-3
DNA: TGTGCCATCACCCGAGGACAGGGACAAACTGAAGCTTTCTTT
CDR3: CAITRGQGQTEAFF

size: .
J: TRBJ2-5
D: .
V: TRBV5-5
DNA: TGTGCCAGCAGCTTGTCATTCGGACAGCAAGAGACCCAGTACTTC
CDR3: CASSLSFGQQETQYF